This entry lists 30 T cell receptor beta chains sequenced from one sample in a study of CD8+ T cells in alopecia areata. Extracted RNA was reverse transcribed into cDNA, the sequencing template. The protocol was immunoSEQ multiplex PCR, while the TCRdb copy is restricted to in-frame clones and leaves out a portion. Of around 7,500 clones in the sample, 64% were seen once. Peripheral blood and lesional scalp punch biopsies came from alopecia areata patients. Sequences were derived from skin, sampled at week 0. These receptors came from a human donor with alopecia areata.

Within the sample, this clone is medium-sized. J is TRBJ2-2 and V is TRBV4-1, with a tentative D call TRBD1 (5 bases). V lost 1 base, J lost 6 bases, and 15 bases lay in between. The CDR3 spans 16 residues. Germline CDR1 MGHRA, CDR2 YSYEKL. This CDR3 reads CASSQVDMGFPGELFF. DNA for the CDR3: TGCGCCAGCAGCCAAGTGGACATGGGATTCCCCGGGGAGCTGTTTTTT.

The chain employs TRBV28 and TRBJ2-3, with 10 bases identical to TRBD2. V lost 6 bases to trimming and J lost 0 bases; unmatched junction nucleotides: 12. The CDR3 length is 18 residues. CDR1 is MDHEN, CDR2 SYDVKM, per germline. CDR3 region: CASRRSGGPLRSTDTQYF. As DNA, the CDR3 is TGTGCCAGCAGACGTAGCGGGGGGCCTCTGCGGAGCACAGATACGCAGTATTTT.

This clone was seen more than once but under ten times. The chain combines TRBV11-2 with TRBJ1-3; no clear D. CDR1 is SGHAT and CDR2 is FQNNGV in the germline V gene. The V and J ends lost 6 bases and 0 bases respectively, with 15 bases between them. There are 16 residues in the CDR3. CDR3 region: CASSNHDPNSGNTIYF. The CDR3 DNA sequence: TGTGCCAGCAGTAACCATGACCCGAACTCTGGAAACACCATATATTTT. Using reference TRBV11-2 and TRBJ1-3 for the parts outside the CDR3, the full variable domain is EAGVAQSPRYKIIEKRQSVAFWCNPISGHATLYWYQQILGQGPKLLIQFQNNGVVDDSQLPKDRFSAERLKGVDSTLKIQPAKLEDSAVYLCASSNHDPNSGNTIYFGEGSWLTVV.

The chain employs TRBV5-4 and TRBJ2-7, with D possibly called TRBD1 or TRBD2 (5 bases each). The CDR3 has 12 residues. V was shortened by 4 bases and J by 6 bases, with 11 bases between the two germline ends. The germline gives CDR1 SGHNT, CDR2 YYREEE (reference sequence). Here the CDR3 reads CASSQNGGEQYF. Here the CDR3 DNA reads TGTGCCAGCAGCCAAAATGGGGGCGAGCAGTACTTC.

The V gene is TRBV10-3, the J gene TRBJ2-1; no reliable D call. Germline CDR1 ENHRY, CDR2 SYGVKD. The V end was cut by 7 bases, the J end by 4 bases, with 14 bases between. This CDR3 spans 14 amino acids. CDR3 amino acids: CAITTDEYYNEQFF. CDR3 DNA: TGTGCCATCACTACGGATGAATATTACAATGAGCAGTTCTTC.

Comments on this clone: At one end the junction does not follow the germline gene, possibly because of a read error. The chain has TRBV18 and TRBJ1-1; D uncertain. The CDR3 is made up of 14 amino acids. Germline V gene sequence: CDR1 KGHSH, CDR2 LQKENI. CDR3 sequence: CASSPTRRNPEAFF. DNA of the CDR3: TGTGCCAGCTCACCAACAAGGAGGAACCCTGAAGCTTTCTTT.

In this sample, this clone turned up once. This rearrangement joins TRBV6-5 to TRBJ2-2; a weak D match, TRBD2 (5 bases). The V and J ends lost 4 bases and 4 bases respectively, with 13 bases between them. Germline assignment: CDR1 MNHEY and CDR2 SVGAGI. The length of the CDR3 is 15 residues. DNA for the CDR3: TGTGCCAGCAGTTTCAGGAGGCCCGTCACCGGGGAGCTGTTTTTT. Its translation: CASSFRRPVTGELFF.

The J gene is TRBJ2-3, the V gene TRBV10-3; D unclear. The CDR3 covers 12 residues. Germline V gene data show CDR1 as ENHRY and CDR2 as SYGVKD. The V and J ends lost 3 bases and 4 bases respectively, with 5 bases between them. The CDR3 DNA reads TGTGCCATCAGTGAAGGCGCAGATACGCAGTATTTT. As protein: CAISEGADTQYF.

A few counts support this clone. The V gene is TRBV5-5, the J gene TRBJ2-5; D may be TRBD1 or TRBD2 (6 bases each). Trimming took 1 base from V and 5 from J, leaving 9 bases between them. From germline, CDR1 is SGHKS and CDR2 YYEKEE (reference sequence). CDR3 length equals 13 residues. This chain's CDR3 is CASSLWGAETQYF. Written as DNA, the CDR3 is TGTGCCAGCAGCTTGTGGGGGGCGGAGACCCAGTACTTC.

The chain has TRBV27 and TRBJ2-3, with D possibly matching TRBD2 (5 bases). The CDR3 is 16 residues long. The germline V gene encodes CDR1 MNHEY and CDR2 SMNVEV (reference sequence). Trimming shortened V by 5 bases and J by 5 bases, and 20 bases separated the two germline ends. CDR3 nucleotides: TGTGCCAGCAGTGTACTGCTAGGGTCGGGGATAGATACGCAGTATTTT. Protein product: CASSVLLGSGIDTQYF.

The chain joins TRBV4-2 to TRBJ1-2; 8 nucleotides align to TRBD1. The length of the CDR3 is 15 residues. The germline V gene encodes CDR1 LGHNA and CDR2 YNFKEQ. V shed 1 base and J 4 bases; nucleotides not matched to a gene: 5. The CDR3: CASSQGTGGTYGYTF. The CDR3 bases are TGTGCCAGCAGCCAAGGCACAGGGGGTACCTATGGCTACACCTTC.

The chain is built from TRBV7-9 and TRBJ2-1; D not certain. Germline CDR1 is SEHNR and CDR2 is FQNEAQ (reference sequence). This CDR3 spans 15 amino acids. Trimming left V 2 bases short and J 4 bases short, with 12 bases between. The CDR3 nucleotides are TGTGCCAGCAGCTTACGTGGTCGAAGATACAATGAGCAGTTCTTC. It encodes CASSLRGRRYNEQFF.

The chain carries TRBV7-3 and TRBJ2-1; the match to TRBD2 covers 10 bases. The CDR3 sequence is 15 residues long. The J segment lost 3 bases and the V segment lost 5 bases, leaving 4 bases of the junction unmatched. Germline V gene sequence: CDR1 SGHTA, CDR2 FQGTGA. CDR3 sequence reads: CASSAGLADYNEQFF. The CDR3 coding sequence is TGTGCCAGCAGCGCCGGACTAGCGGACTACAATGAGCAGTTCTTC.

The V gene is TRBV2, the J gene TRBJ2-3; D is ambiguous. Deletions cut 5 bases from V and 0 bases from J, with 9 bases between. Germline V gene data show CDR1 as SNHLY and CDR2 as FYNNEI. This CDR3 region has 14 residues. The CDR3 loop is CASSRTSSTDTQYF. The CDR3 coding sequence is TGTGCCAGCAGTAGAACTTCTAGCACAGATACGCAGTATTTT.

The V call is TRBV9, the J call TRBJ2-3; a weak D match, TRBD2 (5 bases). Trimming stripped 4 bases from V and 4 bases from J, with 13 bases between. CDR1 SGDLS and CDR2 YYNGEE come from the germline V gene. This CDR3 contains 14 residues. The CDR3 bases are TGTGCCAGCAGCATTACTAGTGATGCAGATACGCAGTATTTT. Protein sequence: CASSITSDADTQYF.

This clone appeared a single time. The rearrangement uses TRBV29-1 and TRBJ2-7; D may be TRBD1 (6 bases). This CDR3 is 12 amino acids long. Germline CDR1 and CDR2: SQVTM and ANQGSEA. Trimming removed 4 bases at V and 6 bases at J, with 13 bases between. CDR3 in amino acids: CSVAQGQGEQYF. CDR3 nucleotides: TGCAGCGTTGCACAGGGTCAAGGCGAGCAGTACTTC.

This clone was seen only a few times. V gene TRBV6-9 combines with J gene TRBJ2-3, with D unresolved. This CDR3 is 13 amino acids long. The germline V and J ends were trimmed by 3 bases and 4 bases, with 8 bases remaining between them. Germline CDR1 is MNHGY and CDR2 is SVAAGI. CDR3 sequence (DNA): TGTGCCAGCAGTTACATGGGATCAGATACGCAGTATTTT. It yields the protein CASSYMGSDTQYF.

V is TRBV7-2 and J is TRBJ1-3, with a possible D match to TRBD1 (6 bases). The germline V gene encodes CDR1 SGHTA and CDR2 FQGNSA. The CDR3 runs to 14 residues. V was clipped by 6 bases and J by 0 bases, with 9 bases between them. CDR3 nucleotide sequence: TGTGCCAGCAGGACGGGGGCCTCTGGAAACACCATATATTTT. It encodes CASRTGASGNTIYF.

The chain links TRBV28 to TRBJ2-7, with TRBD2 matching over 8 bases. Unmatched junction bases numbered 12, after V lost 6 bases and J lost 2 bases. This CDR3 is built from 16 residues. Germline-derived CDR1 and CDR2 are MDHEN and SYDVKM. The CDR3 bases are TGTGCCAGCAGCTACCCTCTAGCGGGCCCGACCTACGAGCAGTACTTC. It encodes CASSYPLAGPTYEQYF.

The chain links TRBV6-5 to TRBJ2-1; TRBD2 matches 12 bases. Germline V gene data show CDR1 as MNHEY and CDR2 as SVGAGI. The CDR3 has 16 residues. Unmatched junction bases numbered 4, after V lost 1 base and J lost 6 bases. This chain's CDR3 is CASSYFGLAGPNEQFF. The CDR3 nucleotides are TGTGCCAGCAGTTACTTCGGACTAGCGGGACCCAATGAGCAGTTCTTC.

J is TRBJ2-5 and V is TRBV5-3; D not resolved. TRBV5-3 is annotated as an ORF whose role is uncertain. V lost 7 bases and J lost 7, with 11 bases in between. The CDR3 has 11 residues. The chain's CDR3 is CARPTRRTQYF. DNA for the CDR3: TGTGCCAGACCGACTCGGCGGACCCAGTACTTC.

The gene calls are TRBV10-3 and TRBJ1-2; D is uncertain. The CDR3 covers 15 residues. In germline, CDR1 is ENHRY, CDR2 SYGVKD. Trimming shortened V by 6 bases and J by 3 bases, and 17 bases separated the two germline ends. CDR3 amino acids: CAIRPTLNLYYGYTF. In DNA, the CDR3 is TGTGCCATCAGACCCACCCTCAATCTTTACTATGGCTACACCTTC.

The chain is built from TRBV6-6 and TRBJ2-2; no clear D. CDR1 and CDR2 from the germline V gene are MNHNY and SVGAGI (reference sequence). Trimming removed 2 bases from V and 4 bases from J, with 2 bases in between. The length of the CDR3 is 12 residues. The DNA for the CDR3 is TGTGCCAGCAGTTACCCCACCGGGGAGCTGTTTTTT. Translated, it gives CASSYPTGELFF.

This chain joins TRBV5-6 and TRBJ1-1; TRBD1 might be the D (5 bases). CDR3 length: 15 amino acids. Germline V gene lookup returns CDR1 SGHDT and CDR2 YYEEEE. Trimming cost V 3 bases and J 1 base, with 13 bases left between them. The CDR3 bases are TGTGCCAGCAGCTCGCTGTACAGGTCGAACACTGAAGCTTTCTTT. Protein product: CASSSLYRSNTEAFF.

The CDR3 sequence: CASSNKGSSYNEQFF. In DNA, the CDR3 is TGTGCCAGTAGTAATAAGGGCAGCTCCTACAATGAGCAGTTCTTC. The rearrangement uses TRBV19 and TRBJ2-1; no clear D gene. Trimming removed 4 bases at V and 0 bases at J, with 10 bases between. Per the germline V gene, CDR1 is LNHDA and CDR2 is SQIVND (reference sequence). This CDR3 has 15 amino acids.

The rearrangement links TRBV5-1 to TRBJ2-3; D perhaps matches TRBD2 (5 bases). V was clipped by 2 bases and J by 1 base, with 8 bases between them. The CDR3 has 14 residues. Germline values: CDR1 SGHRS, CDR2 YFSETQ. CDR3 sequence: CASSLGLGTDTQYF. The CDR3 DNA sequence: TGCGCCAGCAGCTTAGGACTGGGCACAGATACGCAGTATTTT. Full variable domain (outside the CDR3, taken from reference TRBV5-1 and TRBJ2-3): KAGVTQTPRYLIKTRGQQVTLSCSPISGHRSVSWYQQTPGQGLQFLFEYFSETQRNKGNFPGRFSGRQFSNSRSEMNVSTLELGDSALYLCASSLGLGTDTQYFGPGTRLTVL.

The genes are TRBV27 and TRBJ2-1, with D perhaps matching TRBD2 (6 bases). Germline CDR1 MNHEY, CDR2 SMNVEV (reference sequence). The V and J ends lost 3 bases and 9 bases respectively, with 15 bases between them. The CDR3 has 14 residues. CDR3 region: CASSFGTLICEQFF. Written as DNA, the CDR3 is TGTGCCAGCAGTTTCGGGACTCTCATTTGTGAGCAGTTCTTC.

The J gene is TRBJ2-2, the V gene TRBV6-4, with D unresolved. In germline, CDR1 is MRHNA, CDR2 SNTAGT. Trimming took 3 bases from V and 4 from J, leaving 3 bases between them. This CDR3 comprises 12 residues. CDR3 nucleotide sequence: TGTGCCAGCAGTGAGGGCACCGGGGAGCTGTTTTTT. It codes for CASSEGTGELFF.

The V and J genes are TRBV10-3 and TRBJ1-5; TRBD1 is a possible D gene (5 bases). The CDR3 runs to 17 residues. Germline-derived CDR1 and CDR2 are ENHRY and SYGVKD. Trimming took off 0 bases at V and 1 base at J, with 13 bases between the two ends. CDR3 sequence (DNA): TGTGCCATCAGTGAGTCGAAGGGGCGTATAAGCAATCAGCCCCAGCATTTT. It specifies CAISESKGRISNQPQHF.

This clone came up once. Within the sample, other DNA sequences also encode this same CDR3. In DNA, the CDR3 is TGTGCCAGCGAGACGGCCGACAGGGTCAGCACTGAAGCTTTCTTT. Its protein product is CASETADRVSTEAFF. J is TRBJ1-1 and V is TRBV7-9, with 7 bases matching TRBD1. The germline V gene has CDR1 SEHNR and CDR2 FQNEAQ (reference sequence). Trimming removed 8 bases from V and 4 bases from J; junction bases left unmatched: 13. The CDR3 runs 15 residues.